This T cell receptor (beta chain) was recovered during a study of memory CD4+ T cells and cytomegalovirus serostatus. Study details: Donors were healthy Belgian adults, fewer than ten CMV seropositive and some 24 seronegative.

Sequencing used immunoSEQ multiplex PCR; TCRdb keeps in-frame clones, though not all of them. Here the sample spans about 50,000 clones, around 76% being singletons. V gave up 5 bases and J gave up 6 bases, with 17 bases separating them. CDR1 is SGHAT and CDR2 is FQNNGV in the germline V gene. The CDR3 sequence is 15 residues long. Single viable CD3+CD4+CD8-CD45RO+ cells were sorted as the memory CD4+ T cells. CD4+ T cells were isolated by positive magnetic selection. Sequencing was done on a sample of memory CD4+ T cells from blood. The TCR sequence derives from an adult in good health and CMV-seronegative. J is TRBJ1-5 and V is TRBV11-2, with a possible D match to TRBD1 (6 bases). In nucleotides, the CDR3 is TGTGCCAGCAGCCCGGCCTGGGGGGGGGCTCAGCCCCAGCATTTT. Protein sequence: CASSPAWGGAQPQHF.